The sequence of this T cell receptor (beta chain) was determined in a study of T cells in Graves' hyperthyroidism and ophthalmopathy. Amplified TCR beta CDR3 regions derived from RNA transcripts. In the first-round RT-PCR of the TCR CDR3, the HTBI primer set was used. TCRdb itself ran the multiplex PCR reads through MiXCR, one entry per CDR3 protein. The sample includes under 650,000 distinct CDR3 sequences, about 17% of them seen just once. Orbital computed tomography and thyroid ultrasound, together with serum TRAb and thyroxine and clinical symptoms, were used for diagnoses. The germline V gene has CDR1 SQVTM and CDR2 ANQGSEA. The CDR3 sequence is 12 residues long. The germline V and J ends were trimmed by 6 bases and 1 base, with 7 bases remaining between them.

The genes are TRBV29-1 and TRBJ2-1; no clear D gene. The sequencing sample was made of blood. This clonotype was obtained from a woman aged 25 to 45 with Graves' hyperthyroidism. CDR3 nucleotide sequence: TGCAGCGTGGGGTGGTCCTACAATGAGCAGTTCTTC. Its translation is CSVGWSYNEQFF.